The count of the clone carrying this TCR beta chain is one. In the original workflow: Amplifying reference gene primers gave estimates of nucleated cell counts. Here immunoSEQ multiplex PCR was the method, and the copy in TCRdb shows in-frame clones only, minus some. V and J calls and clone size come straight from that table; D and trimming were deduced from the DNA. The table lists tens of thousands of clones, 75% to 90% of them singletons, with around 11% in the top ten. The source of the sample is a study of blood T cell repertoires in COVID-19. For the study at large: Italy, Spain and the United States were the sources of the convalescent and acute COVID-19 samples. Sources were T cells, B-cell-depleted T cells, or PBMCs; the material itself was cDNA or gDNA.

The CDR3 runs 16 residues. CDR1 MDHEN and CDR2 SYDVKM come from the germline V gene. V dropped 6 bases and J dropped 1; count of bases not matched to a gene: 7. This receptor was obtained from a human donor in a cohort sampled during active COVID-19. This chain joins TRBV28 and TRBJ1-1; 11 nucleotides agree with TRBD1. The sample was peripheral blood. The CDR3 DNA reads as TGTGCCAGCAGCTCATGGACAGGGGGCCGGAACACTGAAGCTTTCTTT. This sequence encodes CASSSWTGGRNTEAFF.